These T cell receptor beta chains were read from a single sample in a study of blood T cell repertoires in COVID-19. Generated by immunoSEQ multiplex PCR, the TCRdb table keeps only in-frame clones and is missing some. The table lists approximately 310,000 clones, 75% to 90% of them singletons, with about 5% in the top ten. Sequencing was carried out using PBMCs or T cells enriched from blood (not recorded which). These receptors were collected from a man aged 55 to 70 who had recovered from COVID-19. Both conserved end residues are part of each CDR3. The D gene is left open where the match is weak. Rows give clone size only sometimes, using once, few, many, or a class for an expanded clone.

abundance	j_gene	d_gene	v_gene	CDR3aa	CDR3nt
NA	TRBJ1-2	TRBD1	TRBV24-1	CATSDLTGRHGYTF	TGTGCCACCAGTGATCTGACAGGGAGGCATGGCTACACCTTC
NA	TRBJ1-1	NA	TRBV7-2	CASSLEAGQGTEAFF	TGTGCCAGCAGCTTAGAGGCCGGCCAGGGGACTGAAGCTTTCTTT
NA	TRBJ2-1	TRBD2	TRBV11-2	CASSLRTSGRPQEFF	TGTGCCAGCAGCTTAAGAACTAGCGGGAGGCCTCAGGAGTTCTTC
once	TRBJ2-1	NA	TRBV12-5	CASGLGSGNEQFF	TGTGCTAGTGGTTTGGGCAGCGGGAATGAGCAGTTCTTC
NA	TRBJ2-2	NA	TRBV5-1	CASSFAGGGNTNTGELFF	TGCGCCAGCAGCTTCGCCGGGGGAGGCAACACGAACACCGGGGAGCTGTTTTTT
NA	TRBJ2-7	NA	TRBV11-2	CASSSLGSSYEQYF	TGTGCCAGCAGCTCCCTAGGGAGCTCCTACGAGCAGTACTTC
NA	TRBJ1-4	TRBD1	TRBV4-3	CASSQERVRGFGVDRWEKLFF	TGCGCCAGCAGCCAAGAAAGGGTCAGGGGGTTTGGGGTTGACAGGTGGGAAAAACTGTTTTTT
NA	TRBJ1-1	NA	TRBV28	CASSLSARGTEAFF	TGTGCCAGCAGTCTCTCCGCCAGGGGCACTGAAGCTTTCTTT
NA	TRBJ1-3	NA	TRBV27	CASSLSRGAGNTIYF	TGTGCCAGCAGTTTATCCCGGGGGGCGGGAAACACCATATATTTT
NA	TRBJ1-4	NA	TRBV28	CASSLSWGKLFF	TGTGCCAGCAGTTTAAGCTGGGGCAAACTGTTTTTT
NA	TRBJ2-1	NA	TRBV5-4	CASSLGVRGDYNEQFF	TGTGCCAGCAGCTTGGGAGTACGGGGAGACTACAATGAGCAGTTCTTC
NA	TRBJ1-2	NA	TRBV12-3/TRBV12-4	CASSLQGSYGYTF	TGTGCCAGCAGTTTACAGGGGAGCTATGGCTACACCTTC
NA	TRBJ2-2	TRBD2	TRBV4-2	CASSQEPPRGTGELFF	TGTGCCAGCAGCCAAGAACCCCCGCGGGGGACCGGGGAGCTGTTTTTT
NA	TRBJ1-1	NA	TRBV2	CASTWGRGNTEAFF	TGTGCCAGCACCTGGGGCAGGGGGAACACTGAAGCTTTCTTT
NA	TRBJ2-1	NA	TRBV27	CASTPVQGGSYNEQFF	TGTGCCAGCACCCCCGTCCAAGGGGGCTCCTACAATGAGCAGTTCTTC
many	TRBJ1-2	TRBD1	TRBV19	CASSSPGTGGLDGYTF	TGTGCCAGTAGTTCCCCAGGGACAGGGGGTTTGGATGGCTACACCTTC
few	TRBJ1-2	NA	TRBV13	CASSLASGNYGYTF	TGTGCCAGCAGCTTAGCCTCAGGGAACTATGGCTACACCTTC
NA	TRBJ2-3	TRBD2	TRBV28	CASISSGSFTDTQYF	TGTGCCAGCATTTCGAGCGGGAGTTTCACAGATACGCAGTATTTT
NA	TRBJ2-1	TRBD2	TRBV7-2	CASSSGLAHGEQFF	TGTGCCAGCAGCTCGGGACTAGCGCACGGTGAGCAGTTCTTC
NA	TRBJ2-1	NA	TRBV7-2	CASSSQGTPGYNEQFF	TGTGCCAGCAGCTCGCAGGGGACCCCGGGGTACAATGAGCAGTTCTTC
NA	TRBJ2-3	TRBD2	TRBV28	CASSFTGTTGDTQYF	TGTGCCAGCAGTTTCACCGGGACTACTGGAGATACGCAGTATTTT
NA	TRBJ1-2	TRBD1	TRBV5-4	CASSFRYRGDGYTF	TGTGCCAGCAGCTTCCGCTACAGGGGGGATGGCTACACCTTC
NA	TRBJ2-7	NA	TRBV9	CASSVGQGKNYEQYF	TGTGCCAGCAGCGTAGGGCAGGGAAAGAACTACGAGCAGTACTTC
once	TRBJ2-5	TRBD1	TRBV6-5	CASGLDRHQETQYF	TGTGCCAGCGGACTGGACAGGCACCAAGAGACCCAGTACTTC
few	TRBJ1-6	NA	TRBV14	CASSQDARGLDSPLHF	TGTGCCAGCAGCCAAGATGCAAGGGGGTTGGATTCACCCCTCCACTTT
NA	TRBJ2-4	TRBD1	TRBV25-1	CASSTGVLGIQYF	TGTGCCAGCAGCACAGGGGTCTTAGGCATTCAGTACTTC
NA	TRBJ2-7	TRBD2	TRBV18	CASSPPPSGKEQYF	TGTGCCAGCTCACCACCGCCTAGCGGGAAAGAGCAGTACTTC
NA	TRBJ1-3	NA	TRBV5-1	CASSFDSPPGNTIYF	TGCGCCAGCAGCTTCGACTCCCCGCCTGGAAACACCATATATTTT
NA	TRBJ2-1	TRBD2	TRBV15	CATSRESAFAGGGEQFF	TGTGCCACCAGCAGAGAATCGGCGTTCGCGGGGGGTGGTGAGCAGTTCTTC
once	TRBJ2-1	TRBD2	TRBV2	CASSSVLAGENEQFF	TGTGCCAGCAGTTCGGTTTTAGCGGGAGAGAATGAGCAGTTCTTC
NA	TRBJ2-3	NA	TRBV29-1	CSVDASMADTQYF	TGCAGCGTTGACGCTAGTATGGCAGATACGCAGTATTTT
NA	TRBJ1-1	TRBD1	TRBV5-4	CASSLGPGQGGNTEAFF	TGTGCCAGCAGCCTTGGACCGGGACAGGGAGGGAACACTGAAGCTTTCTTT
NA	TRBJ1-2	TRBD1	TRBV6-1	CASSEGVWTGNYGYTF	TGTGCCAGCAGTGAAGGTGTTTGGACAGGGAACTATGGCTACACCTTC
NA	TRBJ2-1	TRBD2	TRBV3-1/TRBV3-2	CASSQGLAGGYNEQFF	TGTGCCAGCAGCCAAGGACTAGCGGGAGGGTACAATGAGCAGTTCTTC
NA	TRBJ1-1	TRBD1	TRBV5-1	CASSWGQARLNTEAFF	TGCGCCAGCAGCTGGGGACAGGCCCGGTTGAACACTGAAGCTTTCTTT
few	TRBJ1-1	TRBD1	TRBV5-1	CASSWDSKNTEAFF	TGCGCCAGCAGCTGGGACAGCAAGAACACTGAAGCTTTCTTT
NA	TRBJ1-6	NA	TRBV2	CASGADSPLHF	TGTGCCAGCGGGGCGGATTCACCCCTCCACTTT
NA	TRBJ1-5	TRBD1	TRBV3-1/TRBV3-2	CASSGQVSNQPQHF	TGTGCCAGCAGCGGACAGGTTAGCAATCAGCCCCAGCATTTT
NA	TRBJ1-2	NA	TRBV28	CASIRGTGYGYTF	TGTGCCAGCATCCGGGGGACGGGATATGGCTACACCTTC
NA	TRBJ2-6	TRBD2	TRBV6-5	CASSGRSSGANVLTF	TGTGCCAGCAGCGGGAGGTCCTCTGGGGCCAACGTCCTGACTTTC
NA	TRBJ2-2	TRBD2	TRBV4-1	CASSLSGLVPGELFF	TGCGCCAGCAGCCTTTCGGGACTAGTGCCCGGGGAGCTGTTTTTT
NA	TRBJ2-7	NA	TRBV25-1	CASSEGWSRDSPYEQYF	TGTGCCAGCAGTGAAGGCTGGAGTCGTGACAGCCCCTACGAGCAGTACTTC
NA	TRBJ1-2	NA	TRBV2	CASRDTGTYGYTF	TGTGCCAGCCGGGATACAGGGACCTATGGCTACACCTTC
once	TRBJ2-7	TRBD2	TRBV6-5	CASTVTSGTYEQYF	TGTGCCAGCACCGTGACTAGCGGTACCTACGAGCAGTACTTC
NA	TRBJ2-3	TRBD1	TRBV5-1	CASSLGPDRGGDTQYF	TGCGCCAGCAGCTTGGGACCCGACAGGGGGGGAGATACGCAGTATTTT
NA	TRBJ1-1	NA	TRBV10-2	CASSEIAGGEAFF	TGCGCCAGCAGTGAGATTGCGGGGGGCGAGGCTTTCTTT
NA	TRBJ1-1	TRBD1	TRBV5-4	CASSSRDRGVPEAFF	TGTGCCAGCAGCTCTAGGGACAGGGGGGTCCCTGAAGCTTTCTTT
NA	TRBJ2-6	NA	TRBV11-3	CASSLDSSGANVLTF	TGTGCCAGCAGCTTAGACAGCTCTGGGGCCAACGTCCTGACTTTC
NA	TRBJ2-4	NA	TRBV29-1	CSVTSSLENIQYF	TGCAGCGTTACCTCTAGCCTCGAAAACATTCAGTACTTC
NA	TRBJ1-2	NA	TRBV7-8	CASSRDSYGYTF	TGTGCCAGCAGCCGAGACAGCTATGGCTACACCTTC
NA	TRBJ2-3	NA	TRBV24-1	CATRGTGSTDTQYF	TGTGCCACCAGGGGAACAGGGAGCACAGATACGCAGTATTTT
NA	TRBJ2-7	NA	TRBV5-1	CASSLAGSYYEQYF	TGCGCCAGCAGCTTGGCAGGTTCGTACTACGAGCAGTACTTC
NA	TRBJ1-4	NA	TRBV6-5	CASSLTVDEKLFF	TGTGCCAGCAGTTTGACAGTAGATGAAAAACTGTTTTTT
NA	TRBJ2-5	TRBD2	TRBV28	CASSLGGLAGQETQYF	TGTGCCAGCAGTTTAGGGGGACTAGCGGGGCAAGAGACCCAGTACTTC
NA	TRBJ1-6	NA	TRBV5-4	CASSLGPPTELNSPLHF	TGTGCCAGCAGCTTGGGGCCCCCGACAGAGCTAAATTCACCCCTCCACTTT